The rows below give T cell receptor beta chains drawn from one sample of a study of shared clonotypes between healthy human individuals. Method: immunoSEQ multiplex PCR; TCRdb's copy keeps in-frame clones and lacks some. The sample carries around 370,000 clones, approximately 96% recorded once. The sequenced sample was memory CD8+ T cells sorted from blood. The receptors shown here come from a man aged 30 to 45 in good health. Each CDR3 is given with its conserved first and last residue. Each record gives: clone size, D gene, J gene, V gene, CDR3 DNA, CDR3 protein. A D gene is named only where the DNA matches it firmly. Expanded clones are given a class, and other clones once, few, many or no size at all.

size: .; D: TRBD1; J: TRBJ1-2; V: TRBV13; DNA: TGTGCCAGCAGCCCGACAGGGAGCTATGGCTACACCTTC; CDR3: CASSPTGSYGYTF
size: .; D: TRBD1; J: TRBJ1-1; V: TRBV7-9; DNA: TGTGCCAGCAGCTTATTCCGGGACAGGGGCCAGTTGAACACTGAAGCTTTCTTT; CDR3: CASSLFRDRGQLNTEAFF
size: .; D: .; J: TRBJ2-7; V: TRBV28; DNA: TGTGCCAGCAGCCGGTACAGGGCCCGTAGTCCTTACGAGCAGTACTTC; CDR3: CASSRYRARSPYEQYF
size: .; D: TRBD1; J: TRBJ1-5; V: TRBV19; DNA: TGTGCCAGTAGTATTGGTAGGGGGCGCAATCAGCCCCAGCATTTT; CDR3: CASSIGRGRNQPQHF
size: .; D: .; J: TRBJ1-4; V: TRBV7-9; DNA: TGTGCCAGCAGGCTTATCGGCGTCGAGGAACTGTTTTTT; CDR3: CASRLIGVEELFF
size: .; D: .; J: TRBJ2-5; V: TRBV28; DNA: TGTGCCAGCAGTTTAGAGCAACCGCCCGAGGAGACCCAGTACTTC; CDR3: CASSLEQPPEETQYF
size: .; D: .; J: TRBJ2-5; V: TRBV30; DNA: TGTGCCTGGAGTGCAGGTTGGGAGACCCAGTACTTC; CDR3: CAWSAGWETQYF
size: .; D: .; J: TRBJ2-5; V: TRBV28; DNA: TGTGCCAGCAGTTCAGGGTTGGAGACCCAGTACTTC; CDR3: CASSSGLETQYF
size: .; D: .; J: TRBJ1-1; V: TRBV30; DNA: TGTGCCTGGACCCCGGGGGGCATGAACACTGAAGCTTTCTTT; CDR3: CAWTPGGMNTEAFF
size: .; D: TRBD2; J: TRBJ2-1; V: TRBV7-9; DNA: TGTGCCAGCAGCCGGGGGACTAGCGGTTACAATGAGCAGTTCTTC; CDR3: CASSRGTSGYNEQFF
size: few; D: .; J: TRBJ2-3; V: TRBV9; DNA: TGTGCCAGCAGCGGAGATACGCAGTATTTT; CDR3: CASSGDTQYF
size: .; D: TRBD2; J: TRBJ2-2; V: TRBV5-1; DNA: TGCGCCAGCAGCCGCTCCGGGACTATGAACACCGGGGAGCTGTTTTTT; CDR3: CASSRSGTMNTGELFF
size: .; D: .; J: TRBJ2-1; V: TRBV5-6; DNA: TGTGCCAGCAGCTTATCGGGGAGAGTCTCCTACAATGAGCAGTTCTTC; CDR3: CASSLSGRVSYNEQFF
size: .; D: .; J: TRBJ2-2; V: TRBV2; DNA: TGTGCCAGCAGTGAAAGGCGCACCGGGGAGCTGTTTTTT; CDR3: CASSERRTGELFF
size: .; D: .; J: TRBJ2-3; V: TRBV19; DNA: TGTGCCAGTAGTGACCCTCGGTTAGATACGCAGTATTTT; CDR3: CASSDPRLDTQYF
size: .; D: .; J: TRBJ1-1; V: TRBV9; DNA: TGTGCCAGCAGCGTAGGAGGCTCGGGGGGGGGAACTGAAGCTTTCTTT; CDR3: CASSVGGSGGGTEAFF
size: .; D: TRBD2; J: TRBJ2-2; V: TRBV5-1; DNA: TGCGCCAGCAGCTCCCTCCTAGCGGGAGGGACCGGGGAGCTGTTTTTT; CDR3: CASSSLLAGGTGELFF
size: .; D: TRBD2; J: TRBJ2-3; V: TRBV6-1; DNA: TGTGCCAGCAGTGCTGTGGCTAGCGGTTGGGCCACAGATACGCAGTATTTT; CDR3: CASSAVASGWATDTQYF
size: few; D: .; J: TRBJ2-3; V: TRBV6-1; DNA: TGTGCCAGCAGGGCTTATAGCGGTCCGGGAGATACGCAGTATTTT; CDR3: CASRAYSGPGDTQYF
size: .; D: TRBD1; J: TRBJ1-1; V: TRBV4-1; DNA: TGCGCCAGCAGCCAAGATAATCGGGACAGTAACACTGAAGCTTTCTTT; CDR3: CASSQDNRDSNTEAFF
size: .; D: .; J: TRBJ1-1; V: TRBV6-5; DNA: TGTGCCAGCAGTTACTCCGAACGACAGGTCACTGAAGCTTTCTTT; CDR3: CASSYSERQVTEAFF
size: .; D: .; J: TRBJ1-1; V: TRBV14; DNA: TGTGCCAGCAGTTATCCCGGGACGAGGACTGAAGCTTTCTTT; CDR3: CASSYPGTRTEAFF
size: once; D: .; J: TRBJ2-7; V: TRBV28; DNA: TGTGCCAGCAGTCCCTCCCTGTGGGAGCAGTACTTC; CDR3: CASSPSLWEQYF
size: once; D: .; J: TRBJ1-2; V: TRBV28; DNA: TGTGCCAGCAGTCAACAGGGTAGCTATGGCTACACCTTC; CDR3: CASSQQGSYGYTF
size: .; D: .; J: TRBJ1-3; V: TRBV30; DNA: TGTGCCTGGAACCGGGACTCTGGAAACACCATATATTTT; CDR3: CAWNRDSGNTIYF
size: .; D: .; J: TRBJ1-4; V: TRBV30; DNA: TGTGCCTGGAGTGTACCGGCGGGGATCGGAGAAAAACTGTTTTTT; CDR3: CAWSVPAGIGEKLFF
size: .; D: .; J: TRBJ1-1; V: TRBV28; DNA: TGTGCCAGCAGTTTTCTGGGCTTTACTGAAGCTTTCTTT; CDR3: CASSFLGFTEAFF
size: .; D: TRBD2; J: TRBJ2-3; V: TRBV30; DNA: TGTGCCTGGGTTAGCGGGATAACAGATACGCAGTATTTT; CDR3: CAWVSGITDTQYF
size: .; D: TRBD1; J: TRBJ2-1; V: TRBV10-3; DNA: TGTGCCATCAGTGAGGGGACAGGGTTTTTTTATGAGCAGTTCTTC; CDR3: CAISEGTGFFYEQFF
size: .; D: .; J: TRBJ2-7; V: TRBV6-1; DNA: TGTGCCAGCAGTGATTCCCAGGCCTACGAGCAGTACTTC; CDR3: CASSDSQAYEQYF
size: .; D: .; J: TRBJ2-3; V: TRBV7-9; DNA: TGTGCCAGCAGGGACGGGATAGGGGCAGATACGCAGTATTTT; CDR3: CASRDGIGADTQYF
size: .; D: .; J: TRBJ1-2; V: TRBV20-1; DNA: TGCAGTGCTAGAGAGGTTGGCTACACCTTC; CDR3: CSAREVGYTF
size: once; D: TRBD1; J: TRBJ1-6; V: TRBV6-1; DNA: TGTGCCAGCAGTGAACGCTGGACAGGGGGAAATTCACCCCTCCACTTT; CDR3: CASSERWTGGNSPLHF
size: .; D: .; J: TRBJ2-2; V: TRBV6-5; DNA: TGTGCCAGCGCCCGGGGGCAGCTGAACACCGGGGAGCTGTTTTTT; CDR3: CASARGQLNTGELFF
size: once; D: .; J: TRBJ1-5; V: TRBV7-9; DNA: TGTGCCAGCAGCTTAAACAGACAGCCCCAGCATTTT; CDR3: CASSLNRQPQHF
size: once; D: .; J: TRBJ2-1; V: TRBV10-2; DNA: TGCGCCAGCAGTGAGTCGGCGGGCAATGAGCAGTTCTTC; CDR3: CASSESAGNEQFF
size: .; D: TRBD1; J: TRBJ1-4; V: TRBV6-5; DNA: TGTGCCAGCAGACGGGACAGGGTGAATAATGAAAAACTGTTTTTT; CDR3: CASRRDRVNNEKLFF
size: .; D: .; J: TRBJ2-1; V: TRBV11-2; DNA: TGTGCCAGCAGTAATAGTTGGGAGACAGGCGACTACAATGAGCAGTTCTTC; CDR3: CASSNSWETGDYNEQFF
size: .; D: TRBD2; J: TRBJ2-1; V: TRBV11-3; DNA: TGTGCCAGCAGCTTAGATCGGGATAGCGGGGTCAATGAGCAGTTCTTC; CDR3: CASSLDRDSGVNEQFF
size: .; D: TRBD1; J: TRBJ2-7; V: TRBV30; DNA: TGTGCCTGGGGTACTGGGACAGGCTCCTACGAGCAGTACTTC; CDR3: CAWGTGTGSYEQYF